The clone carrying this TCR beta chain has a single count. What it binds is not known. CDR1 is SGHAT, CDR2 FQNNGV, per germline. CDR3 length: 11 amino acids. V lost 5 bases and J 3 bases, leaving 4 bases between the germline ends. This record comes from a study of chemoradiotherapy in HPV16-positive cancers. Study background: A couple of HPV16-positive patients' cells yielded candidate HPV-specific clones and common motifs. Study-wide results and caveats: Only a couple of HPV16-positive patients supplied the functional HPV-specificity definition. Non-HPV-specific T cells did not expand in tumors during treatment, whereas candidate HPV-specific clones and E7-related motifs did.

Clones were sequenced by immunoSEQ multiplex PCR, and TCRdb holds only the in-frame ones, with some missing. The sample comprises approximately 13,000 clones, about 91% of which are singletons, and 22% rests with the top ten. The chain combines TRBV11-2 with TRBJ1-2; D not resolved. The source was blood, collected from a patient who underwent chemoradiotherapy. The TCR comes from a human donor with HPV-associated anogenital cancer. CDR3 bases: TGTGCCAGCAGCCCCGACTATGGCTACACCTTC. Translation: CASSPDYGYTF.